These 3 T cell receptor beta chains came from one sample sequenced in a study of blood T cell repertoires in COVID-19. The table came from immunoSEQ multiplex PCR; TCRdb's copy has only in-frame clones and leaves some out. The sample records just over 150,000 clones, approximately 82% being singletons. Sequenced: peripheral blood. These TCRs come from an elderly woman with acute or convalescent COVID-19.

The chain links TRBV5-1 to TRBJ1-1, with 8 bases that match TRBD1. In germline, CDR1 is SGHRS, CDR2 YFSETQ. The CDR3 totals 15 residues. The J segment lost 2 bases and the V segment lost 0 bases, leaving 3 bases of the junction unmatched. The CDR3 spells CASSLDPGGNTEAFF. The CDR3, as DNA: TGCGCCAGCAGCTTGGATCCAGGGGGCAACACTGAAGCTTTCTTT.

This clone was seen a single time. The chain couples TRBV5-1 to TRBJ1-3, with 9 bases fitting TRBD1. The CDR3 runs 16 residues. J was trimmed by 0 bases and V by 4 bases; bases with no gene match: 5. Germline V CDR1 and CDR2: SGHRS, YFSETQ. CDR3 protein: CASSPGTGNSGNTIYF. The CDR3 nucleotides read TGCGCCAGCAGCCCCGGGACAGGGAACTCTGGAAACACCATATATTTT.

The rearrangement uses TRBV10-3 and TRBJ1-5; 8 bases are shared with TRBD1. Per germline, CDR1 ENHRY and CDR2 SYGVKD. V lost 6 bases to trimming and J lost 3 bases; unmatched junction nucleotides: 7. The CDR3 runs 15 residues. The CDR3 reads CAIRADRANNQPQHF. The CDR3, as DNA: TGTGCCATCAGGGCGGACAGGGCGAACAATCAGCCCCAGCATTTT.